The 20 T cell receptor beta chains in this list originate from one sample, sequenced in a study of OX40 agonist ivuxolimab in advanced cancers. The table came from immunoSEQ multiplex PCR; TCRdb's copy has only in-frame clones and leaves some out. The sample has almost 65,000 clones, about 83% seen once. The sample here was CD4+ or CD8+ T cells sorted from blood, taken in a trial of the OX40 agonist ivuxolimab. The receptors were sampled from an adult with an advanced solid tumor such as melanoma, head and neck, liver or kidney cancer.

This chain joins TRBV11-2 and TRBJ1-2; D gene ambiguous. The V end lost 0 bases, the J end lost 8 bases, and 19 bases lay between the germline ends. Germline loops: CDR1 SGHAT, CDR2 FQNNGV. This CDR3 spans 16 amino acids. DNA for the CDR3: TGTGCCAGCAGCTTAGAAGGGTGGAGGGATCTTTCCGGCTACACCTTC. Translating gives CASSLEGWRDLSGYTF.

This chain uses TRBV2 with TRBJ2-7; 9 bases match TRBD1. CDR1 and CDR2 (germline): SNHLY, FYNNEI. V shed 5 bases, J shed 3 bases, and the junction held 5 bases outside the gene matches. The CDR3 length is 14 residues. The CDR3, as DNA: TGTGCCAGCAGTATTGGACAGGGGAGCTACGAGCAGTACTTC. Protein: CASSIGQGSYEQYF.

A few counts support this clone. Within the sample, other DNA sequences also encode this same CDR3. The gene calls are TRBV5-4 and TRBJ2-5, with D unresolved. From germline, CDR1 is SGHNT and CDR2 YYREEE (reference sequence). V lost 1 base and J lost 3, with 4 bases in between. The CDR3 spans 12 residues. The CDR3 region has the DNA TGTGCCAGCAGCTTGCCTAAAGAGACCCAGTACTTC. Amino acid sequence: CASSLPKETQYF.

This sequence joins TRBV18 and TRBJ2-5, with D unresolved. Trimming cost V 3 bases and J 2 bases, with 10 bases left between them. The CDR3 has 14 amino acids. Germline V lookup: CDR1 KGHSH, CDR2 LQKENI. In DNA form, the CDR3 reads TGTGCCAGCTCACCCCGGACGGATCAAGAGACCCAGTACTTC. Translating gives CASSPRTDQETQYF. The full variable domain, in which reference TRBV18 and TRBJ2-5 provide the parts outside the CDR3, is NAGVMQNPRHLVRRRGQEARLRCSPMKGHSHVYWYRQLPEEGLKFMVYLQKENIIDESGMPKERFSAEFPKEGPSILRIQQVVRGDSAAYFCASSPRTDQETQYFGPGTRLLVL.

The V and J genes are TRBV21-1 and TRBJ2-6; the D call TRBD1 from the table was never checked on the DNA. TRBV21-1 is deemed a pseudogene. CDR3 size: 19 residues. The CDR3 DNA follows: TGTGCCAGCAGCAAAGTTCCCGGGACAGGGGGCGGTGGGGCCAACGTCCTGACTTTC. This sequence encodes CASSKVPGTGGGGANVLTF.

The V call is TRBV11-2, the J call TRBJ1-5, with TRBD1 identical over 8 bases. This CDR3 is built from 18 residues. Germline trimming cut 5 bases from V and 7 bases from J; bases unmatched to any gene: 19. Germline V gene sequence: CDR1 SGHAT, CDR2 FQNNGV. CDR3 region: CASSHLDRVLHHGQPQHF. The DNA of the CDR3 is TGTGCCAGCAGCCACCTGGACAGGGTGTTACATCACGGGCAGCCCCAGCATTTT.

CDR3 amino acids: CASSYSSEQYF. Here the CDR3 DNA reads TGTGCCAGCAGTTACTCTAGTGAGCAGTACTTC. This chain uses TRBV6-6 with TRBJ2-7, with D hard to call. Germline CDR1 reads MNHNY; CDR2 reads SVGAGI (reference sequence). This CDR3 is built from 11 residues. V dropped 0 bases and J dropped 7 bases, with 4 bases sitting between them.

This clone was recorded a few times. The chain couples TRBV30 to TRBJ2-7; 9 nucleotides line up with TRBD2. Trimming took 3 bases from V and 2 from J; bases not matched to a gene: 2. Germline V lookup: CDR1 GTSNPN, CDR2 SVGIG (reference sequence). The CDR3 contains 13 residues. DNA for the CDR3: TGTGCCTGGAGAACTAGCGGGCCCTACGAGCAGTACTTC. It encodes CAWRTSGPYEQYF.

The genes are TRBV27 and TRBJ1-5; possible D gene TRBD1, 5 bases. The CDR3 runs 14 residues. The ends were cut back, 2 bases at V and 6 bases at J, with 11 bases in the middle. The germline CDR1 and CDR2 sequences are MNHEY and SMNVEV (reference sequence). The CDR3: CASSLTAGPQPQHF. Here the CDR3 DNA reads TGTGCCAGCAGTTTAACGGCGGGACCTCAGCCCCAGCATTTT.

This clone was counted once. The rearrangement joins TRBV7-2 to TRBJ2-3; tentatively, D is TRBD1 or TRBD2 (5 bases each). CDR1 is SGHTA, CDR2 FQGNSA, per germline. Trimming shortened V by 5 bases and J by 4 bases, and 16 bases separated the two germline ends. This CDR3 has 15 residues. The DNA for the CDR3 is TGTGCCAGCAGCCCCGAGGGGAAAGGGGCAGATACGCAGTATTTT. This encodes CASSPEGKGADTQYF.

The CDR3 here is CASSPLDREDGYTF. The CDR3 coding sequence is TGTGCCAGCTCACCCTTGGACAGGGAAGATGGCTACACCTTC. The chain joins TRBV18 to TRBJ1-2; TRBD1 aligns across 8 bases. The CDR3 has 14 residues. V was pared by 3 bases and J by 6 bases, with 6 bases of the junction left unmatched. Germline CDR1 is KGHSH and CDR2 is LQKENI.

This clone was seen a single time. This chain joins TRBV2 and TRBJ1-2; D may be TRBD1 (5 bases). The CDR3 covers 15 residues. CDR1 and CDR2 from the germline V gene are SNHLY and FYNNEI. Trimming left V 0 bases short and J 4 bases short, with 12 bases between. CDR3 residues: CASSEALGGTYGYTF. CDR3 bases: TGTGCCAGCAGTGAAGCGCTTGGGGGGACCTATGGCTACACCTTC. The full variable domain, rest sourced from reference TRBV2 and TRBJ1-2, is EPEVTQTPSHQVTQMGQEVILRCVPISNHLYFYWYRQILGQKVEFLVSFYNNEISEKSEIFDDQFSVERPDGSNFTLKIRSTKLEDSAMYFCASSEALGGTYGYTFGSGTRLTVV.

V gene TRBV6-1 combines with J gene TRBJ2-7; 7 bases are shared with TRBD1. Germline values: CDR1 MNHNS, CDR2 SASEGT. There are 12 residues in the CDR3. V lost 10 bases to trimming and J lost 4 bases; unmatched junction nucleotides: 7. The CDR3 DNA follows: TGTGCCATCCTGACAGGGTTGTACGAGCAGTACTTC. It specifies CAILTGLYEQYF.

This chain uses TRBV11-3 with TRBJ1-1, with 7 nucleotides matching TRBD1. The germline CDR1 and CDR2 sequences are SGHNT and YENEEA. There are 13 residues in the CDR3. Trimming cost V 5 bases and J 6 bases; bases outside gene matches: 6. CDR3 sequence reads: CASSPTRGAEAFF. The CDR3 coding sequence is TGTGCCAGCAGCCCCACCAGGGGGGCTGAAGCTTTCTTT.

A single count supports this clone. The CDR3 loop is CASSNRLRLSTDTQYF. The DNA for the CDR3 is TGTGCCAGCAGCAATCGACTGAGGCTGAGCACAGATACGCAGTATTTT. V gene TRBV21-1 combines with J gene TRBJ2-3; no check of the table's D call, TRBD2, against the DNA was made. TRBV21-1 is a known pseudogene. The CDR3 loop spans 16 amino acids.

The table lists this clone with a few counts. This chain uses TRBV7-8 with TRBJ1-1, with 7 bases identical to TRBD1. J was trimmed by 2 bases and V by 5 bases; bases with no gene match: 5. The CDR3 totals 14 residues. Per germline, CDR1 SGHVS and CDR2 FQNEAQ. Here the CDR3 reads CASSSRDSNTEAFF. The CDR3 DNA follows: TGTGCCAGCAGCAGCCGGGACAGTAACACTGAAGCTTTCTTT.

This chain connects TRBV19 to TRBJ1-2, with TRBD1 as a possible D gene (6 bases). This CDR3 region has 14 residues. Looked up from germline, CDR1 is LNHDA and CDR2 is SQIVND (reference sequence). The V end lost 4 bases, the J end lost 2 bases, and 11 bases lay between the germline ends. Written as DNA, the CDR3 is TGTGCCAGTAGTAGGTCAGGGACAAACTATGGCTACACCTTC. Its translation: CASSRSGTNYGYTF. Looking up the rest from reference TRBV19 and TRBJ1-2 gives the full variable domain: DGGITQSPKYLFRKEGQNVTLSCEQNLNHDAMYWYRQDPGQGLRLIYYSQIVNDFQKGDIAEGYSVSREKKESFPLTVTSAQKNPTAFYLCASSRSGTNYGYTFGSGTRLTVV.

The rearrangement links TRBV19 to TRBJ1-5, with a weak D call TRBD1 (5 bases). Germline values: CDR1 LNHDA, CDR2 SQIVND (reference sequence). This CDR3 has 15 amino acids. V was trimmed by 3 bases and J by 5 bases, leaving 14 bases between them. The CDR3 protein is CASSILGTGDQPQHF. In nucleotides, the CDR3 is TGTGCCAGTAGTATTTTGGGGACTGGAGATCAGCCCCAGCATTTT. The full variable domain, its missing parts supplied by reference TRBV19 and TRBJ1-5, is DGGITQSPKYLFRKEGQNVTLSCEQNLNHDAMYWYRQDPGQGLRLIYYSQIVNDFQKGDIAEGYSVSREKKESFPLTVTSAQKNPTAFYLCASSILGTGDQPQHFGDGTRLSIL.

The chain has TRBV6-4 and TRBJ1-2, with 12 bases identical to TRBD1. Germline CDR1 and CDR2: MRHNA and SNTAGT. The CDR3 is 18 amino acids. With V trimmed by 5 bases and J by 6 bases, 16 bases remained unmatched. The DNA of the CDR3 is TGTGCCAGCAGTCAACCCCCAGCGGGGACAGGGGGCTACGATGGCTACACCTTC. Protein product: CASSQPPAGTGGYDGYTF.

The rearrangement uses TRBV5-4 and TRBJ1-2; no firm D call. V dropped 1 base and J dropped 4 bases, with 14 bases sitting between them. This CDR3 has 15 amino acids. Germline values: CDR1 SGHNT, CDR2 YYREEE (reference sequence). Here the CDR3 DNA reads TGTGCCAGCAGCTTGAACGGGGAGTCGGGCTATGGCTACACCTTC. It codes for CASSLNGESGYGYTF.